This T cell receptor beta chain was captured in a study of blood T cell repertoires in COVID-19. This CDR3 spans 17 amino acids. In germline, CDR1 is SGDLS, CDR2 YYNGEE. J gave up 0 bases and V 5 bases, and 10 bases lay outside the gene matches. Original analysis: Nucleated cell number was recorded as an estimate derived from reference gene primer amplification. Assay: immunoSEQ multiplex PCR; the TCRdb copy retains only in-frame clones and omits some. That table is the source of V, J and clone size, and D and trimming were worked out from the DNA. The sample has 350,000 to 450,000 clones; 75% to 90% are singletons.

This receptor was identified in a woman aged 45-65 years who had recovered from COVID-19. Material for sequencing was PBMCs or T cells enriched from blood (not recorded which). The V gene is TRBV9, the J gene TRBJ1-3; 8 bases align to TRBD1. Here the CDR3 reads CASSAGQGVSSGNTIYF. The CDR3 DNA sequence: TGTGCCAGCAGTGCCGGACAGGGTGTGAGCTCTGGAAACACCATATATTTT.